The source of this TCR beta chain is a study of blood T cell repertoires in COVID-19. Turning to the study itself: PBMCs, B-cell-depleted T cells, or T cells provided the cDNA or gDNA that made up the material.

In the original processing: Amplifying reference gene primers gave estimates of nucleated cell counts. The method was immunoSEQ multiplex PCR; TCRdb's version includes in-frame clones alone and lacks a portion of them. V and J calls and clone size are copied from that table; D and trimming were computed from the DNA. The profile shows 200,000 to 250,000 clones, about 87% of them singletons. The trim removed 4 bases at V and 1 base at J, leaving 8 bases unmatched. The CDR3 runs to 17 residues. Germline CDR1 reads SGHDT; CDR2 reads YYEEEE. This chain links TRBV5-6 with TRBJ2-1, with 10 bases that match TRBD2. This sequence originates from a woman aged 25 to 45 who had been exposed to COVID-19. The sequenced material came from PBMCs or T cells enriched from blood (not recorded which). The CDR3 DNA follows: TGTGCCAGCAGCGGTGAGGGTAGCGGGAGGTCCTACAATGAGCAGTTCTTC. The encoded protein is CASSGEGSGRSYNEQFF. The full variable domain, completed using reference TRBV5-6 and TRBJ2-1, is DAGVTQSPTHLIKTRGQQVTLRCSPKSGHDTVSWYQQALGQGPQFIFQYYEEEERQRGNFPDRFSGHQFPNYSSELNVNALLLGDSALYLCASSGEGSGRSYNEQFFGPGTRLTVL.